This is a list of T cell receptor beta chains from one sample in a study of CD8+ T cells in alopecia areata. TCRdb keeps only in-frame clones here, not all; method: immunoSEQ multiplex PCR. The sample has hundreds of thousands of clones; 57% are singletons. The material sequenced was CD4+ T cells sorted from blood, taken at week 0. Receptors were obtained from a human donor with alopecia areata. Both conserved end residues are part of each CDR3. D genes are given only for firm matches. Only part of the rows carry a size: once, few, many, or a class if the clone is expanded.

j_gene: TRBJ1-2
d_gene: NA
v_gene: TRBV29-1
abundance: once
CDR3aa: CSARTGDEAGYTF
CDR3nt: TGCAGCGCCCGAACAGGTGACGAGGCTGGCTACACCTTC

j_gene: TRBJ1-2
d_gene: NA
v_gene: TRBV9
abundance: NA
CDR3aa: CASSGPPGYTF
CDR3nt: TGTGCCAGCAGCGGTCCACCTGGCTACACCTTC

j_gene: TRBJ2-1
d_gene: NA
v_gene: TRBV30
abundance: NA
CDR3aa: CAWSVPLSEQFF
CDR3nt: TGTGCCTGGAGTGTCCCACTAAGCGAGCAGTTCTTC

j_gene: TRBJ2-6
d_gene: NA
v_gene: TRBV7-9
abundance: NA
CDR3aa: CASSLGQPLTLSGANVLTF
CDR3nt: TGTGCCAGCAGCTTAGGGCAGCCTTTGACCCTCTCTGGGGCCAACGTCCTGACTTTC

j_gene: TRBJ1-1
d_gene: NA
v_gene: TRBV30
abundance: once
CDR3aa: CAWSVQGQNTEAFF
CDR3nt: TGTGCCTGGAGTGTACAGGGCCAGAACACTGAAGCTTTCTTT

j_gene: TRBJ2-7
d_gene: NA
v_gene: TRBV6-5
abundance: NA
CDR3aa: CASQLEPGSSYEQYF
CDR3nt: TGTGCCAGCCAGCTCGAGCCGGGGAGCTCCTACGAGCAGTACTTC

j_gene: TRBJ1-1
d_gene: TRBD1
v_gene: TRBV9
abundance: NA
CDR3aa: CASGTDHRNTEAFF
CDR3nt: TGTGCCAGCGGGACAGACCATCGTAACACTGAAGCTTTCTTT

j_gene: TRBJ2-4
d_gene: NA
v_gene: TRBV19
abundance: NA
CDR3aa: CASTPGTRSKNIQYF
CDR3nt: TGTGCCAGTACTCCAGGGACTCGGTCCAAAAACATTCAGTACTTC

j_gene: TRBJ2-7
d_gene: TRBD1
v_gene: TRBV5-1
abundance: few
CDR3aa: CASSYNTGDEQYF
CDR3nt: TGCGCCAGCAGCTATAATACAGGGGACGAGCAGTACTTC

j_gene: TRBJ2-7
d_gene: NA
v_gene: TRBV18
abundance: NA
CDR3aa: CASSSYNSYEQYF
CDR3nt: TGTGCCAGCTCTTCCTACAACTCCTACGAGCAGTACTTC

j_gene: TRBJ2-3
d_gene: NA
v_gene: TRBV7-8
abundance: once
CDR3aa: CASSLRQKLGSRRDTQYF
CDR3nt: TGTGCCAGCAGCTTAAGGCAAAAACTTGGCTCTCGGAGAGATACGCAGTATTTT

j_gene: TRBJ2-7
d_gene: TRBD2
v_gene: TRBV4-1
abundance: NA
CDR3aa: CASSQAKGGPSYEQYF
CDR3nt: TGCGCCAGCAGCCAGGCAAAGGGAGGGCCCTCCTACGAGCAGTACTTC

j_gene: TRBJ1-2
d_gene: NA
v_gene: TRBV30
abundance: NA
CDR3aa: CAWSQGYGYTF
CDR3nt: TGTGCCTGGAGCCAGGGGTATGGCTACACCTTC